The clone carrying this TCR beta chain showed up just a few times. Antigen specificity is unknown. A multiplex PCR was run with 60 Vbeta primers and 13 Jbeta primers. Repertoires were generated with immunoSEQ multiplex PCR, while TCRdb's copy carries only in-frame clones and drops some. Of some 90,000 clones detected, roughly 70% appear once; the ten largest clones hold about 2.5%. The source of the sample is a study of cytomegalovirus exposure and HLA in healthy donors. Germline CDR1 and CDR2: SGHRS and YFSETQ. V lost 4 bases and J 2 bases, leaving 15 bases between the germline ends. The CDR3 covers 15 residues. Study-wide points: As a later analysis revealed, most CMV-associated TCR beta chains appeared HLA-restricted. In a later analysis, V- and J-gene trimming of beta chains associated with a DCLRE1C missense variant, replicated independently. Highly shared variants forming one cluster were likely a sequencing artifact. Common viral pathogens seemed to be connected with several of the most significant clusters, according to a later analysis.

The origin of this receptor is a man aged 50-60 years in good health and CMV-seronegative. This sequence joins TRBV5-1 and TRBJ2-5; D may be TRBD2 (5 bases). The sequenced sample was PBMCs. CDR3 bases: TGCGCCAGCAGCCTAGCTGGGTCGCGGCAAGAGACCCAGTACTTC. Amino acids: CASSLAGSRQETQYF. Full variable domain (rest looked up from reference TRBV5-1 and TRBJ2-5): KAGVTQTPRYLIKTRGQQVTLSCSPISGHRSVSWYQQTPGQGLQFLFEYFSETQRNKGNFPGRFSGRQFSNSRSEMNVSTLELGDSALYLCASSLAGSRQETQYFGPGTRLLVL.